A single sample gave rise to the 3 T cell receptor beta chains below, sequenced in a study of TIL therapy for anti-PD-1-resistant metastatic lung cancer. The time point is: pre-treatment sample, taken before nivolumab and TIL therapy. Most excised metastases sampled were pleural nodules or supraclavicular lymph nodes. The immunoSEQ assay was v3. Only in-frame clones appear in the TCRdb table, and some are missing; sequencing was by immunoSEQ multiplex PCR. The repertoire holds tens of thousands of clones, with 70% to 85% as singletons. This specimen was tumor tissue, taken at baseline. The receptor source for this set is a person aged 25 to 85 with non-small cell lung cancer.

The rearrangement links TRBV5-1 to TRBJ1-5, with no clear D. V was cut by 0 bases and J by 0 bases, with 7 bases left in between. The CDR3 spans 15 residues. CDR1 is SGHRS and CDR2 is YFSETQ in the germline V gene. The CDR3, as DNA: TGCGCCAGCAGCTTGGAAGGGTATAGCAATCAGCCCCAGCATTTT. It is translated as CASSLEGYSNQPQHF.

The chain uses TRBV6-1 and TRBJ1-2, with a possible D match to TRBD1 (5 bases). Germline CDR1 reads MNHNS; CDR2 reads SASEGT. V was pared by 3 bases and J by 7 bases, with 9 bases between. CDR3 length: 12 residues. The CDR3 loop is CASSDRGFGYTF. In nucleotides, the CDR3 is TGTGCCAGCAGTGACCGGGGGTTTGGCTACACCTTC.

The V gene is TRBV15, the J gene TRBJ2-2, with 10 bases aligning to TRBD1. Germline V gene sequence: CDR1 LNHNV, CDR2 YYDKDF (reference sequence). The CDR3 is 17 amino acids. V lost 0 bases to trimming and J lost 3 bases; unmatched junction nucleotides: 4. The CDR3 sequence is CATSRDRGQGYTGELFF. CDR3 sequence (DNA): TGTGCCACCAGCAGAGATAGGGGACAGGGGTACACCGGGGAGCTGTTTTTT.